What follows is one T cell receptor (beta chain) and its context. Its specificity is unknown. The ends were cut back, 1 base at V and 6 bases at J, with 16 bases in the middle. The germline gives CDR1 DFQATT, CDR2 SNEGSKA (reference sequence). This CDR3 contains 15 residues. The sample originates from a study of T cells after yellow fever vaccination. As for the study in general: Some fractions had low cell numbers, and these were prepared with SMART-Seq v4 Ultra Low Input. Study-wide points: Highly abundant clonotypes carried over from the bulk population could end up in FACS-sorted repertoires as contaminants.

5'RACE template switching added a universal primer site and UMIs to TCR cDNA. TCRdb re-called the 5' RACE reads through MiXCR, storing one row per CDR3 protein. This sample has almost 600,000 distinct CDR3 sequences, with approximately 12% found just once. This TCR derives from a man aged 25-45 years who received the YFV17D yellow fever vaccine. The sequencing here drew on PBMCs, taken on the day of the yellow fever booster vaccination. This chain joins TRBV20-1 and TRBJ2-1; maybe TRBD2 (6 bases). CDR3 bases: TGCAGTGCTAGAGCCCGGGACTTAGGGTTCAATGAGCAGTTCTTC. Encoded protein: CSARARDLGFNEQFF.